This TCR beta chain came from a study of blood T cell repertoires in COVID-19. Study-wide context: PBMCs, B-cell-depleted T cells, or T cells were the source of the cDNA or gDNA that made up the material.

Per the germline V gene, CDR1 is SGHTA and CDR2 is FQGNSA. Trimming left V 8 bases short and J 5 bases short, with 13 bases between. The CDR3 has 13 residues. In the original analysis: It was from reference gene primer amplification that nucleated cell counts were estimated. Generated by immunoSEQ multiplex PCR, the TCRdb table keeps only in-frame clones and is missing some. V, J and clone size were drawn from that table, and D and trimming were deduced from the DNA. Of roughly 300,000 clones in the sample, around 89% are singletons; the top ten hold 5% to 7.5%. Material: peripheral blood. The TCR was taken from a man aged 18 to 35 who had recovered from COVID-19. The chain carries TRBV7-2 and TRBJ2-1; D is undetermined. CDR3 DNA sequence: TGTGCCAGCGCCCAGACACCTCACAATGAGCAGTTCTTC. It encodes CASAQTPHNEQFF.